One sample yielded the 15 T cell receptor beta chains listed below, sequenced in a study of blood T cells in healthy people across ages. A second roughly 7 to 12 cycle PCR used barcoded and J-beta primers. In TCRdb, the 5' RACE reads were re-called with MiXCR into one record per CDR3 protein. The data show approximately 1.5 million distinct CDR3 sequences, approximately 39% seen once. Sequencing input: blood. These receptors all stem from a woman aged 18-35 years in good health.

The V and J genes are TRBV30 and TRBJ1-5, with TRBD1 matching 8 bases. V lost 4 bases, J lost 4 bases, and 9 bases stayed unmatched. CDR1 and CDR2 from the germline V gene are GTSNPN and SVGIG (reference sequence). The CDR3 loop spans 15 amino acids. The CDR3 spells CAWTSRTGRNQPQHF. The DNA of the CDR3 is TGTGCCTGGACTTCACGGACAGGGCGTAATCAGCCCCAGCATTTT.

This clonotype was recorded a few times. The chain carries TRBV20-1 and TRBJ1-5, with unresolved D. The CDR3 runs to 14 residues. The V end was cut by 5 bases, the J end by 2 bases, with 13 bases between. CDR1 is DFQATT, CDR2 SNEGSKA, per germline (reference sequence). The CDR3 here is CSAATGSGNQPQHF. The CDR3 DNA sequence: TGCAGTGCTGCGACTGGTAGTGGCAATCAGCCCCAGCATTTT.

This clonotype was seen a handful of times. The genes are TRBV7-2 and TRBJ2-1; the D gene could be TRBD1 or TRBD2 (5 bases each). The germline V gene has CDR1 SGHTA and CDR2 FQGNSA. The ends were cut back, 0 bases at V and 4 bases at J, with 13 bases in the middle. The CDR3 covers 16 residues. CDR3 nucleotides: TGTGCCAGCAGCTTAGCGCTGGGGGAGATTTACAATGAGCAGTTCTTC. It codes for CASSLALGEIYNEQFF.

This sequence joins TRBV25-1 and TRBJ2-7, with a weak D call TRBD1 (5 bases). The CDR3 has 14 residues. Trimming shortened V by 1 base and J by 3 bases, and 10 bases separated the two germline ends. From germline, CDR1 is MGHDK and CDR2 SYGVNS. This CDR3 is CASSEWGGDYEQYF. Here the CDR3 DNA reads TGTGCCAGCAGTGAATGGGGCGGAGACTACGAGCAGTACTTC.

On this clonotype: The junction and the germline gene differ at one end; a read error may be behind it. The chain links TRBV5-6 to TRBJ2-3; D may be TRBD2 (5 bases). Germline values: CDR1 SGHDT, CDR2 YYEEEE. CDR3 length equals 12 residues. CDR3 loop: CACSGLGTTQYF. The CDR3 DNA is TGTGCCTGCAGCGGCCTGGGAACGACGCAGTATTTT.

The chain recombines TRBV7-9 with TRBJ2-1; D possibly matches TRBD1 or TRBD2 (5 bases each). The assigned J gene may be wrong: the sequence end matches TRBJ2-7 better. This CDR3 is 15 amino acids long. Germline values: CDR1 SEHNR, CDR2 FQNEAQ (reference sequence). The CDR3 spells CASSLRQTTRNEQYF. The CDR3 DNA reads TGTGCCAGCAGCTTACGACAGACTACAAGGAATGAGCAGTACTTC.

This clonotype was found a few times. The V and J genes are TRBV7-6 and TRBJ1-1; maybe TRBD1 (5 bases). Trimming stripped 1 base from V and 6 bases from J, with 15 bases between. The CDR3 loop spans 15 amino acids. Looked up from germline, CDR1 is SGHVS and CDR2 is FNYEAQ. The CDR3 DNA sequence: TGTGCCAGCAGCTTAGAATTTCAGGGCTTTTCTGAAGCTTTCTTT. Protein: CASSLEFQGFSEAFF.

In this sample, this clonotype turned up a few times. This chain joins TRBV20-1 and TRBJ1-6; the D gene is possibly TRBD1 (5 bases). The V gene lost 3 bases and the J gene lost 7 bases, with 10 bases spanning the gap. This CDR3 is built from 13 residues. The germline gives CDR1 DFQATT, CDR2 SNEGSKA (reference sequence). The CDR3 region is CSARVGGNSPLHF. The CDR3 coding sequence is TGCAGTGCTAGGGTTGGGGGGAATTCACCCCTCCACTTT.

The rearrangement links TRBV4-1 to TRBJ2-2, with D hard to call. Trimming left V 6 bases short and J 7 bases short, with 9 bases between. CDR1 is MGHRA, CDR2 YSYEKL, per germline. The CDR3 totals 12 residues. In nucleotides, the CDR3 is TGCGCCAGCAGTAGGTTGGACGGGGAGCTGTTTTTT. It yields the protein CASSRLDGELFF.

This clonotype appeared a few times. The chain has TRBV6-2 or TRBV6-3 and TRBJ1-4; 9 positions agree with TRBD1. The CDR3 extends over 17 amino acids. Germline V lookup: CDR1 MNHEY, CDR2 SVGEGT. V was pared by 4 bases and J by 5 bases, with 11 bases of the junction left unmatched. CDR3 protein: CASSSPRPGTGNEKLFF. CDR3 nucleotide sequence: TGTGCCAGCAGTTCCCCCCGTCCTGGGACAGGGAATGAAAAACTGTTTTTT.

This chain connects TRBV29-1 to TRBJ2-3; 8 bases match TRBD2. V shed 2 bases, J shed 4 bases, and the junction held 11 bases outside the gene matches. CDR3 length: 16 residues. Germline CDR1 reads SQVTM; CDR2 reads ANQGSEA. The CDR3 bases are TGCAGCGTTGAATTCCAGTCGGGAGGGAGGGCAGATACGCAGTATTTT. It encodes CSVEFQSGGRADTQYF.

The rearrangement uses TRBV29-1 and TRBJ2-1, with 14 bases that match TRBD2. V trimming: 6 bases; J trimming: 5 bases; junction bases outside the gene matches: 12. The length of the CDR3 is 17 residues. CDR1 SQVTM and CDR2 ANQGSEA come from the germline V gene. CDR3 DNA sequence: TGCAGCGTGCGGGGGACTAGCGGGAGTACGGGGAACAATGAGCAGTTCTTC. This encodes CSVRGTSGSTGNNEQFF.

A few counts support this clonotype. This rearrangement joins TRBV7-8 to TRBJ2-4; no clear D gene. Germline assignment: CDR1 SGHVS and CDR2 FQNEAQ. CDR3 length: 12 residues. V was pared by 5 bases and J by 5 bases, with 7 bases between. The CDR3 DNA follows: TGTGCCAGCAGCCGATGGGAAAACATTCAGTACTTC. Amino acid sequence: CASSRWENIQYF.

This clonotype occurred a few times. For the CDR3, the DNA is TGTGCCAGCAGAAGGGGTGGCAGGAGCTTAGAGCAGTACTTC. Its translation is CASRRGGRSLEQYF. The chain recombines TRBV12-3 or TRBV12-4 with TRBJ2-7, with D perhaps matching TRBD1 (5 bases). V was trimmed by 6 bases and J by 7 bases, leaving 19 bases between them. The CDR3 has 14 amino acids.

This clonotype was counted between two and nine times. The chain uses TRBV11-2 and TRBJ2-3, with D possibly TRBD1 on 7 matching bases. Germline V CDR1 and CDR2: SGHAT, FQNNGV. The CDR3 sequence is 15 residues long. V was clipped by 5 bases and J by 0 bases, with 12 bases between them. DNA of the CDR3: TGTGCCAGCAGCCGCGGGACAGATAGCACAGATACGCAGTATTTT. Translated: CASSRGTDSTDTQYF.